One sample yielded the 9 T cell receptor beta chains listed below, sequenced in a study of blood T cells in healthy people across ages. The use of a sample-barcoded 5' primer and a J-beta primer mix characterized a second PCR of roughly 6 to 11 cycles. TCRdb ran MiXCR on the 5' RACE reads and lists one entry per CDR3 protein. The repertoire consists of approximately 800,000 distinct CDR3 sequences, with about 42% occurring once and the leading ten covering around 18%. The sequenced sample was blood. The receptors here all came from an elderly man in good health.

The table lists this clonotype with many counts. CDR3 sequence: CASSFPQYF. The CDR3, as DNA: TGTGCCAGCAGCTTCCCTCAGTACTTC. The chain has TRBV7-3 and TRBJ2-7; D is uncertain. The CDR3 has 9 amino acids. Germline V gene sequence: CDR1 SGHTA, CDR2 FQGTGA. The ends were cut back, 3 bases at V and 10 bases at J, with 4 bases in the middle.

The V gene is TRBV2, the J gene TRBJ2-3; 10 nucleotides match TRBD2. Germline trimming cut 8 bases from V and 4 bases from J; bases unmatched to any gene: 3. The V gene's germline CDR1 is SNHLY and CDR2 FYNNEI. CDR3 size: 13 residues. The DNA for the CDR3 is TGTGCCAGCGAGGGACTAGCGCCAGATACGCAGTATTTT. Its translation is CASEGLAPDTQYF.

This clonotype was found a few times. The rearrangement uses TRBV4-2 and TRBJ1-5; D not resolved. CDR1 is LGHNA and CDR2 is YNFKEQ in the germline V gene. Trimming took 0 bases from V and 8 from J, leaving 11 bases between them. This CDR3 contains 14 residues. The CDR3 sequence is CASSQDLGVKPQHF. CDR3 in DNA: TGTGCCAGCAGCCAAGATCTCGGCGTTAAGCCCCAGCATTTT.

This clonotype was recorded a few times. This chain uses TRBV11-3 with TRBJ2-1; D tentatively reads TRBD1 or TRBD2 (5 bases each). V shed 5 bases and J shed 10 bases, with 21 bases lying between them. Germline V gene lookup returns CDR1 SGHNT and CDR2 YENEEA. The CDR3 consists of 15 residues. CDR3 amino acids: CASSKSGTNHWEQFF. The CDR3 DNA is TGTGCCAGCAGCAAATCCGGGACCAACCATTGGGAGCAGTTCTTC.

This clonotype was counted only a few times. The chain uses TRBV15 and TRBJ2-1; unclear D gene. Looked up from germline, CDR1 is LNHNV and CDR2 is YYDKDF (reference sequence). The CDR3 runs to 11 residues. V lost 5 bases and J 7 bases, leaving 6 bases between the germline ends. CDR3 sequence: CATSSRNEQFF. The CDR3 nucleotides are TGTGCCACCAGCTCTCGGAATGAGCAGTTCTTC.

This sequence joins TRBV7-2 and TRBJ1-4; 10 bases align to TRBD1. CDR1 and CDR2 (germline): SGHTA, FQGNSA. CDR3 length: 15 amino acids. After removal of 5 bases from V and 10 bases from J, the junction contained 10 bases not matched to a gene. Written as DNA, the CDR3 is TGTGCCAGCAGCGCCCGGGACAGGGGAATATCAAAACTGTTTTTT. Translated: CASSARDRGISKLFF.

V usage is TRBV11-2 and J usage is TRBJ1-5; D not certain. V lost 0 bases and J 0 bases, leaving 6 bases between the germline ends. The germline V gene has CDR1 SGHAT and CDR2 FQNNGV. The CDR3 sequence is 15 residues long. This CDR3 is CASSLDGFSNQPQHF. CDR3 in DNA: TGTGCCAGCAGCTTAGATGGCTTTAGCAATCAGCCCCAGCATTTT.

This clonotype was found a few times. V usage is TRBV28 and J usage is TRBJ2-3, with 15 bases matching TRBD2. Germline lookup yields CDR1 MDHEN and CDR2 SYDVKM. Trimming took 1 base from V and 0 from J; bases not matched to a gene: 5. CDR3 length: 19 residues. CDR3 loop: CASSLFRGLAGGSTDTQYF. The CDR3 DNA reads as TGTGCCAGCAGTTTATTTAGGGGACTAGCGGGGGGAAGCACAGATACGCAGTATTTT. Full variable domain (rest looked up from reference TRBV28 and TRBJ2-3): DVKVTQSSRYLVKRTGEKVFLECVQDMDHENMFWYRQDPGLGLRLIYFSYDVKMKEKGDIPEGYSVSREKKERFSLILESASTNQTSMYLCASSLFRGLAGGSTDTQYFGPGTRLTVL.

A word on this clonotype: The final CDR3 position lacks the conserved phenylalanine or tryptophan, pointing to a likely read error. This chain uses TRBV12-3 or TRBV12-4 with TRBJ2-1, with 12 bases identical to TRBD2. V was pared by 5 bases and J by 8 bases, with 7 bases of the junction left unmatched. The length of the CDR3 is 15 residues. This CDR3 reads CASSPRTSGVDEQFL. CDR3 nucleotide sequence: TGTGCCAGCAGTCCTCGGACTAGCGGGGTCGATGAGCAGTTCTTA.